A selection of T cell receptor beta chains follows, all from one sample in a study of T-cell memory formation after mild COVID-19. From the 5' RACE reads, TCRdb called clonotypes with MiXCR, one entry per CDR3 protein. The sample has about 320,000 distinct CDR3 sequences; 14% are singletons. Sequencing was performed on PBMCs or a T cell subset sorted from them (not recorded which). These receptors came from a man aged 18-30 years who had mild COVID-19 (a few samples of this study predate the infection). Cell type and time point are not known. Each CDR3 is given with its conserved first and last residue. Some rows mark clone size as missing; the rest say once, few, many or name a class of expanded clone.

v_gene: TRBV15; abundance: few; j_gene: TRBJ1-2; CDR3aa: CATSRTGGNYGYTF
v_gene: TRBV6-5; abundance: many; j_gene: TRBJ2-7; CDR3aa: CASSSSSRGHYEQYF
v_gene: TRBV12-3/TRBV12-4; abundance: few; j_gene: TRBJ1-5; CDR3aa: CASSEQGPQHF
v_gene: TRBV7-8; abundance: few; j_gene: TRBJ1-4; CDR3aa: CASSLGRRVATNEKLFF
v_gene: TRBV6-5; abundance: -; j_gene: TRBJ2-3; CDR3aa: CASALGHTDTQYF
v_gene: TRBV20-1; abundance: -; j_gene: TRBJ1-1; CDR3aa: CSASRSAMNTEAFF
v_gene: TRBV12-3/TRBV12-4; abundance: many; j_gene: TRBJ2-5; CDR3aa: CASSLLGRLRAETQYF
v_gene: TRBV20-1; abundance: few; j_gene: TRBJ2-7; CDR3aa: CSATRGNPSREQYF
v_gene: TRBV7-9; abundance: -; j_gene: TRBJ2-2; CDR3aa: CASSLPTVLGYGELFF
v_gene: TRBV6-2/TRBV6-3; abundance: -; j_gene: TRBJ2-1; CDR3aa: CASRGGQLRYNEQFF
v_gene: TRBV20-1; abundance: -; j_gene: TRBJ2-3; CDR3aa: CSAILPGATDTQYF
v_gene: TRBV7-2; abundance: -; j_gene: TRBJ1-5; CDR3aa: CASSPQVLTNQPQHF
v_gene: TRBV11-2; abundance: few; j_gene: TRBJ2-2; CDR3aa: CASSLRRGENTGELFF
v_gene: TRBV29-1; abundance: -; j_gene: TRBJ1-2; CDR3aa: CSVGRYGYTF
v_gene: TRBV20-1; abundance: -; j_gene: TRBJ1-4; CDR3aa: CSASRGQANEKLFF
v_gene: TRBV10-3; abundance: few; j_gene: TRBJ2-3; CDR3aa: CAIRLAGEIPDTQYF
v_gene: TRBV5-5; abundance: -; j_gene: TRBJ2-3; CDR3aa: CASSLEARPRADTQYF